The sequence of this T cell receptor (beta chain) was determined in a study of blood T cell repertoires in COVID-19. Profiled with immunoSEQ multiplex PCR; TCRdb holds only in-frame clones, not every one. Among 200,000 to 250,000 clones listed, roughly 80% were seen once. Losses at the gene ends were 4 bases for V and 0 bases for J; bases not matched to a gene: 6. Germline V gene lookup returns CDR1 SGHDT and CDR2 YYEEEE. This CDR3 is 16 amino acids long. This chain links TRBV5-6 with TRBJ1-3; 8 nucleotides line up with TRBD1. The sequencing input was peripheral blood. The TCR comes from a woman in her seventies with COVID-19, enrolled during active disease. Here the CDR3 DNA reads TGTGCCAGCAGCAAGGGACAGGTAGCCTCTGGAAACACCATATATTTT. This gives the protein CASSKGQVASGNTIYF.